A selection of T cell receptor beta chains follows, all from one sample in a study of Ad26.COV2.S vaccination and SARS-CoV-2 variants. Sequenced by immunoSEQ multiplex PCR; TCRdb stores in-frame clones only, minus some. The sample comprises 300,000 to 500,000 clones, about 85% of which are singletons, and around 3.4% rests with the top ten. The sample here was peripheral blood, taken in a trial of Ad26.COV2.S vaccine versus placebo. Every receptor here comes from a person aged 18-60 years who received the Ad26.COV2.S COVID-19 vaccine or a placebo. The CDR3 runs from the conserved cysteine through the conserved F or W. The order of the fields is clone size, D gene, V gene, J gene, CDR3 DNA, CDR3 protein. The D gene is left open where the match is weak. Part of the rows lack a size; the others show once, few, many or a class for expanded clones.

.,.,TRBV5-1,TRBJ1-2,TGCGCCAGCAGCCCGTCGACAGCTAACTATGGCTACACCTTC,CASSPSTANYGYTF
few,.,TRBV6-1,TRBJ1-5,TGTGCCAGCAGTGATCAAGGATTCTATAGCAATCAGCCCCAGCATTTT,CASSDQGFYSNQPQHF
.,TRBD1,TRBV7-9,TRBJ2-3,TGTGCCAGCAGCCCTGACAGGGTCACAGATACGCAGTATTTT,CASSPDRVTDTQYF
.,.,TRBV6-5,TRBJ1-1,TGTGCCAGCAGTCCACAAAGGGGCCTTTCCGGTGAAGCTTTCTTT,CASSPQRGLSGEAFF
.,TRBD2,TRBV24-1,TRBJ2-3,TGTGCCACCAGTGATTTGGGACTAGCGGGGGTAGATGAGAGCACAGATACGCAGTATTTT,CATSDLGLAGVDESTDTQYF
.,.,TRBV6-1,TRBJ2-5,TGTGCCAGCAGTGACCGAGGTCATGGGGGTCTCCAAGAGACCCAGTACTTC,CASSDRGHGGLQETQYF
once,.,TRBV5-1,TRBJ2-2,TGCGCCAGCAGCGTGACATTAGCCAACGCCGGGGAGCTGTTTTTT,CASSVTLANAGELFF
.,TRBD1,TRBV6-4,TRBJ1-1,TGTGCCAGCAGTGAACAACCGGGACAGTACACTGAAGCTTTCTTT,CASSEQPGQYTEAFF
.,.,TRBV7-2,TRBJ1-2,TGTGCCAGCAGCCTATCCCCAATGGGGACGAACTATGGCTACACCTTC,CASSLSPMGTNYGYTF
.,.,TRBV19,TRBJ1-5,TGTGCCAGTAGGACCGACAGCAATCAGCCCCAGCATTTT,CASRTDSNQPQHF
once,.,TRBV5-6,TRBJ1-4,TGTGCCAGCAGCTTGGAAGGGAAGGGTACTAATGAAAAACTGTTTTTT,CASSLEGKGTNEKLFF
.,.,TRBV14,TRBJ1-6,TGTGCCAGCAGCCAATACAGTGATAATTCACCCCTCCACTTT,CASSQYSDNSPLHF
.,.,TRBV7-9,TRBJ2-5,TGTGCCAGCAGGTCTTTAGGGGAGACCCAGTACTTC,CASRSLGETQYF
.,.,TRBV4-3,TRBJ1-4,TGCGCCAGCAGCCAACTCCTATCCAGGGAGGGTGAAAAACTGTTTTTT,CASSQLLSREGEKLFF
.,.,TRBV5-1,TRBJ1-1,TGCGCCAGCAGCTTGGCCGGGACGTTGAACACTGAAGCTTTCTTT,CASSLAGTLNTEAFF
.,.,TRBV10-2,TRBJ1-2,TGCGCCAGCAGTGAAGAAGGCCGCTATGGCTACACCTTC,CASSEEGRYGYTF
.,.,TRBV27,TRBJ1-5,TGTGCCAGCTCGGGGGGGGTGACAGTGAGGCCCGATCAGCCCCAGCATTTT,CASSGGVTVRPDQPQHF
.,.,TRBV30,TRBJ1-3,TGTGCCTGGACGAGGGCAGCTGGAAACACCATATATTTT,CAWTRAAGNTIYF
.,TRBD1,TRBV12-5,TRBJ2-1,TGTGCTAGTGGTTTGGTACTCGACAGGGATTCCTACAATGAGCAGTTCTTC,CASGLVLDRDSYNEQFF
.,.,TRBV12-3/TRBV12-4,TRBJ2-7,TGTGCCAGCACTCGGTCGGTATCCTACGAGCAGTACTTC,CASTRSVSYEQYF
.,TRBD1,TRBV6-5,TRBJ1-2,TGTGCCAGCAGTTACTCGACAGGGGCTGATGGCTACACCTTC,CASSYSTGADGYTF
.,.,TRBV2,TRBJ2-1,TGTGCCAGGGGGGGAACCTACAATGAGCAGTTCTTC,CARGGTYNEQFF
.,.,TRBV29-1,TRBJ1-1,TGCAGCGTAAGCGTAAGCACTGAAGCTTTCTTT,CSVSVSTEAFF
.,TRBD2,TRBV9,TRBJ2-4,TGTGCCAGCAGCGTAGAGAGCGGGGGGGCACTAAAAAACAAAAACATTCAGTACTTC,CASSVESGGALKNKNIQYF
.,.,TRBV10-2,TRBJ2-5,TGCGCCACCACGGGGAGCGACCGGGGGACCCAGTACTTC,CATTGSDRGTQYF
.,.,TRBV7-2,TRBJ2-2,TGTGCCAGCAGCTTAGCGGGACGCACCGGGGAGCTGTTTTTT,CASSLAGRTGELFF
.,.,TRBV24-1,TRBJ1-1,TGTGCCCCTAGCGGGGCAGATGACACTGAAGCTTTCTTT,CAPSGADDTEAFF
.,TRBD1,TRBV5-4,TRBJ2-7,TGTGCCACCGGGACAGAATCCTACGAGCAGTACTTC,CATGTESYEQYF
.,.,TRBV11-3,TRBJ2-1,TGTGCCAGCAGCCAATCGCTAGCGTATGAGCAGTTCTTC,CASSQSLAYEQFF
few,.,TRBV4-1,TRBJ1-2,TGCGCCAGCAGCCAAGGGGAAGCCTATGGCTACACCTTC,CASSQGEAYGYTF
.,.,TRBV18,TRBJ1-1,TGTGCCAGCCAGGAGGTCACTGAAGCTTTCTTT,CASQEVTEAFF
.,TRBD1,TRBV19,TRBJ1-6,TGTGCCAGTACTGACAGGGGGCGTTCTAATTCACCCCTCCACTTT,CASTDRGRSNSPLHF
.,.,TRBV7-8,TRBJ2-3,TGTGCCAGCAGCTTAGTAACGGGGGCCGACACAGATACGCAGTATTTT,CASSLVTGADTDTQYF
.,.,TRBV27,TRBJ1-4,TGTGCCAGCAGGGGGGTAGGGCTTGGTGAAAAACTGTTTTTT,CASRGVGLGEKLFF
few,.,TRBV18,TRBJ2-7,TGTGCCAGCTCACATCGTAGGGACGAGCAGTACTTC,CASSHRRDEQYF
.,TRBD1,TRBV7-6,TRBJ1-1,TGTGCCAGCAGCCTCCGACAGACAGGGGCGGACACTGAAGCTTTCTTT,CASSLRQTGADTEAFF
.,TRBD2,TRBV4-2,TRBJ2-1,TGTGCCAGCAGCCAAGAGGGTTTTCGGGTAGCGGGGGGGAGCTATGAGCAGTTCTTC,CASSQEGFRVAGGSYEQFF
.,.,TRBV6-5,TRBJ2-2,TGTGCCAGCAGCCATCCAGGGGGGTACACCGGGGAGCTGTTTTTT,CASSHPGGYTGELFF
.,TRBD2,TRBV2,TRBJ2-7,TGTGCCAGCAGTGGACCTACTAGCGGGGGGGCCCACGAGCAGTACTTC,CASSGPTSGGAHEQYF
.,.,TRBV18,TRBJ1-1,TGTGCCAGCTCACCACAATCGGACTCCCTACAAGGGAAAGCTTTCTTT,CASSPQSDSLQGKAFF
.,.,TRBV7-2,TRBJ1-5,TGTGCCAGCAGCTGGACAGCCGATAGCAATCAGCCCCAGCATTTT,CASSWTADSNQPQHF